What follows are 14 T cell receptor beta chains derived from one specimen sequenced in a study of blood T cell repertoires in COVID-19 (dated by TCRdb to 2018 to 2020). The protocol used for the library was the immunoSEQ multiplex PCR assay. As stored in TCRdb, this immuneACCESS dataset retains in-frame rearrangements with V and J assigned. A fraction of the clones does not appear; measured against another copy, unresolved V genes explain less than half of the discrepancy, and the remainder lacks a known reason. A total of over 100,000 clones appear in this sample, less than 85% of them only once. The ten largest make up approximately 12% of the sample. Sequencing used peripheral blood. These receptors all stem from a woman between 55 and 75 years old with acute or convalescent COVID-19.

The J gene is TRBJ2-2, the V gene TRBV2; D is possibly TRBD1 (5 bases). Trimming stripped 4 bases from V and 1 base from J, with 10 bases between. The germline V gene encodes CDR1 SNHLY and CDR2 FYNNEI. This CDR3 is built from 15 residues. DNA for the CDR3: TGTGCCAGCAGTGCGTCGACAGTGAACACCGGGGAGCTGTTTTTT. Encoded protein: CASSASTVNTGELFF. Full variable domain (remainder filled in from reference TRBV2 and TRBJ2-2): EPEVTQTPSHQVTQMGQEVILRCVPISNHLYFYWYRQILGQKVEFLVSFYNNEISEKSEIFDDQFSVERPDGSNFTLKIRSTKLEDSAMYFCASSASTVNTGELFFGEGSRLTVL.

The rearrangement joins TRBV12-5 to TRBJ1-2; D unclear. V gave up 2 bases and J gave up 8 bases, with 15 bases separating them. From germline, CDR1 is LGHNT and CDR2 FRNRAP. The CDR3 runs 14 residues. CDR3 sequence reads: CASGLSEIPLGYTF. The CDR3 coding sequence is TGTGCTAGTGGTTTGTCTGAGATCCCCTTGGGCTACACCTTC.

The rearrangement joins TRBV3-1 (or the pseudogene TRBV3-2) to TRBJ1-6; D is perhaps TRBD1 (6 bases). From germline, CDR1 is LGHDT and CDR2 YNNKEL (reference sequence). The CDR3 consists of 15 residues. V shed 1 base and J shed 10 bases, with 14 bases lying between them. CDR3 DNA sequence: TGTGCCAGCAGCCAAGGTCCAGGGGTTGTCTCACCCCTCCACTTT. Protein sequence: CASSQGPGVVSPLHF.

For this clone: Other DNA sequences in the sample encode the same CDR3. The V gene is TRBV19, the J gene TRBJ2-2, with D maybe TRBD1 (5 bases). V gave up 4 bases and J gave up 4 bases, with 7 bases separating them. The CDR3 runs to 13 residues. Germline V lookup: CDR1 LNHDA, CDR2 SQIVND (reference sequence). In DNA form, the CDR3 reads TGTGCCAGTAGTACCCAGGGCACCGGGGAGCTGTTTTTT. Its translation: CASSTQGTGELFF.

V is TRBV12-5 and J is TRBJ2-7, with 9 bases that match TRBD1. The V gene end was trimmed by 4 bases and the J gene end by 4 bases; junction bases not matched to a gene: 5. The CDR3 contains 14 residues. Germline CDR1 reads LGHNT; CDR2 reads FRNRAP. Here the CDR3 DNA reads TGTGCTAGTGGTTACGACAGGGGGATATACGAGCAGTACTTC. This encodes CASGYDRGIYEQYF.

The chain joins TRBV5-4 to TRBJ1-1, with TRBD1 matching over 9 bases. The CDR3 is 16 amino acids. Germline lookup yields CDR1 SGHNT and CDR2 YYREEE (reference sequence). Trimming cost V 4 bases and J 5 bases; bases outside gene matches: 12. This CDR3 is CASSGPSGQGRTEAFF. The CDR3 nucleotides are TGTGCCAGCAGCGGGCCCTCGGGACAGGGCAGGACTGAAGCTTTCTTT.

The J gene is TRBJ1-6, the V gene TRBV24-1; D is unresolved. The length of the CDR3 is 13 residues. Per the germline V gene, CDR1 is KGHDR and CDR2 is SFDVKD. Trimming left V 7 bases short and J 9 bases short, with 12 bases between. The CDR3 bases are TGTGCCACCAGCGGAGGTCCAGGTTCACCCCTCCACTTT. This translates into CATSGGPGSPLHF.

This chain links TRBV7-8 with TRBJ2-1, with D maybe TRBD2 (6 bases). The CDR3 length is 17 residues. Germline CDR1 reads SGHVS; CDR2 reads FQNEAQ. Trimming cost V 1 base and J 5 bases, with 18 bases left between them. The chain's CDR3 is CASSLDFRGTGNNEQFF. The CDR3 DNA reads TGTGCCAGCAGCTTAGACTTCCGGGGGACTGGTAACAATGAGCAGTTCTTC. The whole variable domain, remainder taken from reference TRBV7-8 and TRBJ2-1, is GAGVSQSPRYKVAKRGQDVALRCDPISGHVSLFWYQQALGQGPEFLTYFQNEAQLDKSGLPSDRFFAERPEGSVSTLKIQRTQQEDSAVYLCASSLDFRGTGNNEQFFGPGTRLTVL.

V gene TRBV5-1 combines with J gene TRBJ1-4, with 12 positions matching TRBD1. V trimming: 0 bases; J trimming: 3 bases; junction bases outside the gene matches: 3. CDR3 length: 17 amino acids. Germline V gene sequence: CDR1 SGHRS, CDR2 YFSETQ. CDR3 region: CASSLAGTGGPNEKLFF. The CDR3 DNA reads TGCGCCAGCAGCTTGGCCGGGACAGGGGGCCCTAATGAAAAACTGTTTTTT. Using reference TRBV5-1 and TRBJ1-4 for the parts outside the CDR3, the full variable domain is KAGVTQTPRYLIKTRGQQVTLSCSPISGHRSVSWYQQTPGQGLQFLFEYFSETQRNKGNFPGRFSGRQFSNSRSEMNVSTLELGDSALYLCASSLAGTGGPNEKLFFGSGTQLSVL.

V gene TRBV5-1 combines with J gene TRBJ2-1; D gene uncertain. The CDR3 consists of 15 residues. Trimming removed 0 bases from V and 0 bases from J, with 7 bases in between. Looked up from germline, CDR1 is SGHRS and CDR2 is YFSETQ. The CDR3: CASSLGQVSYNEQFF. In nucleotides, the CDR3 is TGCGCCAGCAGCTTGGGGCAGGTCTCCTACAATGAGCAGTTCTTC.

For this clone: One end of the junction is discordant with germline, which a read error may explain. This chain links TRBV5-1 with TRBJ2-7, with 9 positions matching TRBD1. The CDR3 consists of 13 residues. Germline CDR1 reads SGHRS; CDR2 reads YFSETQ. This CDR3 reads CASSLRDRDRVDF. CDR3 bases: TGCGCCAGCAGCTTGAGAGACCGGGACAGGGTCGACTTC.

This clone is a singleton in its sample. The rearrangement links TRBV4-1 to TRBJ1-2; no definite D call. The CDR3 runs 11 residues. Germline CDR1 is MGHRA and CDR2 is YSYEKL. V shed 3 bases and J shed 4 bases, with 3 bases lying between them. CDR3 sequence (DNA): TGCGCCAGCAGCCACTCCTATGGCTACACCTTC. Encoded protein: CASSHSYGYTF.

This clone occurred once. The CDR3 reads CASRWGQATNYGYTF. The DNA for the CDR3 is TGTGCCAGCAGATGGGGACAGGCGACGAATTATGGCTACACCTTC. The chain carries TRBV6-5 and TRBJ1-2, with 8 bases that match TRBD1. The germline V gene encodes CDR1 MNHEY and CDR2 SVGAGI. Trimming removed 6 bases from V and 5 bases from J; junction bases left unmatched: 11. The CDR3 loop spans 15 amino acids.

This chain uses TRBV5-1 with TRBJ1-2; TRBD1 aligns across 8 bases. Trimming cost V 3 bases and J 3 bases; bases outside gene matches: 4. Germline V gene data show CDR1 as SGHRS and CDR2 as YFSETQ. The CDR3 extends over 14 amino acids. This CDR3 reads CASSYLQGDYGYTF. CDR3 sequence (DNA): TGCGCCAGCAGCTACTTACAGGGGGACTATGGCTACACCTTC.